The 15 T cell receptor beta chains below all came from one sample that was sequenced in a study of T cells in Graves' hyperthyroidism and ophthalmopathy. TCR beta CDR3 sequences were amplified from RNA transcripts. In the first-round RT-PCR of the TCR CDR3, the HTBI primer set was used. TCRdb processed the multiplex PCR reads anew with MiXCR; each CDR3 protein has one entry. The data show about 720,000 distinct CDR3 sequences, 16% seen once. Sequenced input: blood. These receptors all stem from a man aged 18 to 29 with Graves' hyperthyroidism.

This clonotype was detected many times. J is TRBJ1-4 and V is TRBV18; D remains unclear. Trimming took 4 bases from V and 5 from J, leaving 8 bases between them. Germline CDR1 is KGHSH and CDR2 is LQKENI. This CDR3 has 13 residues. DNA for the CDR3: TGTGCCAGCTCACGGGGTTCCAATGAAAAACTGTTTTTT. Amino acid sequence: CASSRGSNEKLFF.

This clonotype was counted between two and nine times. The chain has TRBV27 and TRBJ1-2; D remains unclear. Germline assignment: CDR1 MNHEY and CDR2 SMNVEV (reference sequence). The V and J ends lost 5 bases and 4 bases respectively, with 14 bases between them. This CDR3 contains 14 residues. In DNA, the CDR3 is TGTGCCAGCAGTCAAAGAAGGGATTCCTATGGCTACACCTTC. This sequence encodes CASSQRRDSYGYTF.

This clonotype was observed a handful of times. The rearrangement uses TRBV20-1 and TRBJ2-2, with D perhaps matching TRBD1 (5 bases). The CDR3 runs to 13 residues. In germline, CDR1 is DFQATT, CDR2 SNEGSKA (reference sequence). V shed 6 bases and J shed 4 bases, with 12 bases lying between them. DNA of the CDR3: TGCAGTGCCCCAAGGGGCAGCACCGGGGAGCTGTTTTTT. Translated: CSAPRGSTGELFF.

This clonotype appeared a few times. The CDR3 loop is CSAPPSDLTYGYTF. The CDR3 DNA reads TGCAGTGCTCCCCCTTCTGACTTGACCTATGGCTACACCTTC. This sequence joins TRBV20-1 and TRBJ1-2; D unresolved. The germline gives CDR1 DFQATT, CDR2 SNEGSKA (reference sequence). The CDR3 consists of 14 residues. V lost 5 bases, J lost 4 bases, and 17 bases lay in between.

This clonotype has ten or more counts. V and J are TRBV28 and TRBJ1-5; D remains ambiguous. Trimming pared 7 bases from V and 0 bases from J, leaving 13 bases between. The CDR3 has 15 amino acids. The germline gives CDR1 MDHEN, CDR2 SYDVKM. The chain's CDR3 is CASNLAESSNQPQHF. The CDR3 region has the DNA TGTGCCAGCAACCTGGCAGAGTCTAGCAATCAGCCCCAGCATTTT.

This clonotype was counted between two and nine times. A much bigger clone sits one base away, suggesting this may be a read error. This CDR3 is CASGGGSPYNEQFF. CDR3 coding DNA: TGTGCCAGCGGGGGCGGGAGCCCCTACAATGAGCAGTTCTTC. The chain links TRBV12-3 or TRBV12-4 to TRBJ2-1, with D possibly being TRBD2 (7 bases). V was cut by 8 bases and J by 2 bases, with 13 bases left in between. The CDR3 runs 14 residues.

This clonotype was seen repeatedly, ten times or more. The chain has TRBV20-1 and TRBJ2-3, with TRBD2 matching over 10 bases. V was clipped by 0 bases and J by 1 base; unmatched bases: 4. The CDR3 contains 16 residues. Germline V CDR1 and CDR2: DFQATT, SNEGSKA (reference sequence). CDR3 DNA sequence: TGCAGTGCTAGAGATTGGCTAGCGGGGGGCACAGATACGCAGTATTTT. This translates into CSARDWLAGGTDTQYF.

This clonotype was counted only a few times. V is TRBV7-8 and J is TRBJ2-3; perhaps TRBD1 as D (5 bases). Germline assignment: CDR1 SGHVS and CDR2 FQNEAQ. The V end lost 1 base, the J end lost 6 bases, and 8 bases lay between the germline ends. This CDR3 spans 13 amino acids. CDR3 sequence: CASSLEGWDTQYF. For the CDR3, the DNA is TGTGCCAGCAGCTTAGAGGGGTGGGATACGCAGTATTTT.

Concerning this clonotype: A read error is possible here, since a much larger clone lies one base away. The genes are TRBV24-1 and TRBJ2-1; D may be TRBD1 or TRBD2 (5 bases each). This CDR3 spans 14 amino acids. The germline V gene has CDR1 KGHDR and CDR2 SFDVKD. V shed 5 bases and J shed 1 base, with 8 bases lying between them. The CDR3 DNA follows: TGTGCCACCAGTGGTGGGGGTTCCTACAATGAGCAGTTCTTC. This sequence encodes CATSGGGSYNEQFF.

This clonotype was seen at least ten times. The J gene is TRBJ2-1, the V gene TRBV20-1; TRBD2 matches 9 bases. This CDR3 has 19 amino acids. V shed 2 bases and J 2 bases; nucleotides not matched to a gene: 16. Germline CDR1 DFQATT, CDR2 SNEGSKA (reference sequence). CDR3 DNA: TGCAGTGCTAGACCCTTACTTCTAGCGGGGAAGGGAGCCTACAATGAGCAGTTCTTC. Its protein product is CSARPLLLAGKGAYNEQFF.

This clonotype was seen a few times. This chain uses TRBV15 with TRBJ2-7; perhaps TRBD2 as D (5 bases). Germline-derived CDR1 and CDR2 are LNHNV and YYDKDF (reference sequence). This CDR3 is built from 13 residues. V shed 5 bases and J shed 3 bases, with 11 bases lying between them. Here the CDR3 reads CATSGLGDYEQYF. Written as DNA, the CDR3 is TGTGCCACCAGCGGCCTCGGGGACTACGAGCAGTACTTC. Full variable domain (rest looked up from reference TRBV15 and TRBJ2-7): DAMVIQNPRYQVTQFGKPVTLSCSQTLNHNVMYWYQQKSSQAPKLLFHYYDKDFNNEADTPDNFQSRRPNTSFCFLDIRSPGLGDTAMYLCATSGLGDYEQYFGPGTRLTVT.

This rearrangement joins TRBV29-1 to TRBJ2-7; D is possibly TRBD2 (5 bases). CDR1 and CDR2 from the germline V gene are SQVTM and ANQGSEA. The CDR3 loop spans 13 amino acids. V was pared by 2 bases and J by 2 bases, with 10 bases between. The CDR3 loop reads CSVEIPGTYEQYF. CDR3 coding DNA: TGCAGCGTTGAAATCCCGGGAACCTACGAGCAGTACTTC.

This clonotype was seen just once. This chain links TRBV7-3 with TRBJ2-1; D is unresolved. The CDR3 runs 12 residues. Trimming shortened V by 3 bases and J by 9 bases, and 9 bases separated the two germline ends. The V gene's germline CDR1 is SGHTA and CDR2 FQGTGA. The CDR3 sequence is CASSFMGSEQFF. The DNA of the CDR3 is TGTGCCAGCAGCTTCATGGGAAGTGAGCAGTTCTTC.

This clonotype occurred a few times. The chain couples TRBV28 to TRBJ2-1; TRBD2 matches 7 bases. The CDR3 has 15 amino acids. V trimming: 2 bases; J trimming: 6 bases; junction bases outside the gene matches: 7. Germline V gene data show CDR1 as MDHEN and CDR2 as SYDVKM. CDR3 nucleotide sequence: TGTGCCAGCAGTTTAGTGGCGGGAGCAAGCAATGAGCAGTTCTTC. Residues: CASSLVAGASNEQFF.

This clonotype was recorded at least ten times. This sequence joins TRBV28 and TRBJ1-4; D may be TRBD1 (6 bases). The CDR3 is 15 residues long. Between the trimmed V and J ends, which lost 7 bases and 5 bases, there was a span of 17 bases. CDR1 MDHEN and CDR2 SYDVKM come from the germline V gene. The CDR3 DNA is TGTGCCAGCAACTCCCAGGGGAACGTCAATGAAAAACTGTTTTTT. Translation gives CASNSQGNVNEKLFF.